The rows below give T cell receptor beta chains drawn from one sample of a study of blood T cells in healthy people across ages. One entry per CDR3 protein results from TCRdb running MiXCR on the 5' RACE reads. The sample has 800,000 or so distinct CDR3 sequences, roughly 25% seen once; the top ten hold 3% to 4%. These records were also assigned to another study, of T cells of mothers and their children.

The source material was blood. The receptor set was obtained from a boy younger than 18 in good health. Each CDR3 is given with its conserved first and last residue. The D gene is left open where the match is weak.

D gene	J gene	V gene	CDR3 length	CDR3 protein
TRBD2	TRBJ2-7	TRBV7-2	14	CASVTSGPSYEQYF
TRBD2	TRBJ2-1	TRBV12-3/TRBV12-4	17	CASSQAPLAGGNNEQFF
.	TRBJ1-6	TRBV20-1	16	CSAGDPASSYNSPLHF
.	TRBJ1-1	TRBV14	14	CASSLRRGGTEAFF
.	TRBJ2-3	TRBV29-1	12	CSVERYEDTQYF
.	TRBJ1-2	TRBV5-1	14	CASSPARGDYGYTF
.	TRBJ2-2	TRBV11-1	16	CASSVLGGSNTGELFF
.	TRBJ2-5	TRBV6-5	16	CASSYSTPSVQETQYF
.	TRBJ1-2	TRBV4-1	15	CASSQGDADAYGYTF
TRBD1	TRBJ1-1	TRBV11-2	14	CASSHDRGITEAFF
TRBD1	TRBJ2-3	TRBV12-3/TRBV12-4	17	CASSIRQGIGSTDAQYF
.	TRBJ1-2	TRBV6-2/TRBV6-3	19	CASSYSALGESPLNYGYTF
.	TRBJ2-7	TRBV27	15	CASSIAGTWTYEQYF
.	TRBJ2-5	TRBV7-2	17	CASSLVRGPLIQETQYF
.	TRBJ2-3	TRBV4-3	17	CASSQAWDTSLVDTQYF
TRBD2	.	TRBV9	16	CASSVGLAVPYYEQYF
TRBD1	TRBJ1-2	TRBV15	16	CATSQSGVQGNYGYTF
.	TRBJ1-3	TRBV7-9	14	CASSDWTPGNTIYF
.	TRBJ1-3	TRBV9	13	CASSSSSGNTIYF
.	TRBJ1-4	TRBV12-3/TRBV12-4	14	CASSPGHSGEKLFF
.	TRBJ2-5	TRBV4-3	15	CASSQDGLSLETQYF
TRBD1	TRBJ2-3	TRBV27	15	CASTRTGANGDTQYF
TRBD2	TRBJ2-2	TRBV20-1	15	CSARVAGAGTGELFF
.	TRBJ2-7	TRBV27	13	CASSPTVYYEQYF
TRBD2	TRBJ2-1	TRBV24-1	11	CATERGDEQFF
.	TRBJ2-5	TRBV4-3	16	CASSQDFAGSQETQYF
.	TRBJ2-4	TRBV12-3/TRBV12-4	13	CASSYRVENIQYF
.	TRBJ2-2	TRBV10-3	16	CAISASLTLNTGELFF
.	TRBJ2-1	TRBV11-2	11	CASSLLFEQFF
.	TRBJ1-1	TRBV10-3	17	CAISAISVFNRNTEAFF
TRBD2	TRBJ2-2	TRBV11-2	12	CASSLGRGELFF
.	TRBJ1-1	TRBV20-1	11	CSARIVGEPFF
.	TRBJ2-4	TRBV20-1	15	CSARRTEEAKNIQYF
.	TRBJ2-7	TRBV12-3/TRBV12-4	14	CASSSSRGAYEQYF
.	TRBJ2-3	TRBV29-1	14	CSVVGGSSTDTQYF
TRBD1	TRBJ1-4	TRBV20-1	17	CSANGQEGDATNEKLFF
TRBD1	TRBJ2-7	TRBV6-5	17	CASSYDETGQGGYEQYF
.	TRBJ2-7	TRBV6-5	15	CASSRTGDLSYEQYF
.	TRBJ2-1	TRBV5-1	15	CASSLVQGGIGEQFF
.	TRBJ2-3	TRBV21-1	18	CASSNISSGRARSWTQYF
.	TRBJ2-5	TRBV9	15	CASSVGLLGQETQYF
TRBD1	TRBJ2-4	TRBV7-2	13	CASIQGAENIQYF
.	TRBJ1-1	TRBV20-1	13	CSAPGVLNTEAFF
TRBD1	TRBJ1-5	TRBV19	15	CASSAWTGGNQPQHF
.	TRBJ1-1	TRBV29-1	13	CSVRAIMNTEAFF
TRBD1	TRBJ2-3	TRBV5-6	15	CASSPGTANTDTQYF